Each of the 14 T cell receptor beta chains below was sequenced from the same sample in a study of blood T cell repertoires in COVID-19. Profiled with immunoSEQ multiplex PCR; TCRdb holds only in-frame clones, not every one. The sample records hundreds of thousands of clones, 85% to 90% being singletons. Source material: peripheral blood. Source of these receptors: a woman aged 70-85 years with COVID-19, enrolled during active disease.

J is TRBJ1-1 and V is TRBV4-2; D is possibly TRBD1 (6 bases). V was clipped by 0 bases and J by 5 bases, with 16 bases between them. CDR1 LGHNA and CDR2 YNFKEQ come from the germline V gene. The CDR3 is 16 amino acids. CDR3 loop: CASSQDHNREGTEAFF. The CDR3 DNA follows: TGTGCCAGCAGCCAAGATCATAACAGGGAGGGGACTGAAGCTTTCTTT.

The J gene is TRBJ1-3, the V gene TRBV30; the D is unclear. Germline CDR1 reads GTSNPN; CDR2 reads SVGIG (reference sequence). The CDR3 has 16 amino acids. The V end was cut by 2 bases, the J end by 4 bases, with 18 bases between. CDR3 loop: CAWSSVQWALGNTIYF. Here the CDR3 DNA reads TGTGCCTGGAGTTCCGTACAGTGGGCGTTGGGAAACACCATATATTTT.

This chain joins TRBV5-4 and TRBJ2-7, with 9 bases matching TRBD2. The CDR3 is 14 residues long. The V and J ends lost 4 bases and 6 bases, in that order; junction bases with no gene match: 8. Germline V gene sequence: CDR1 SGHNT, CDR2 YYREEE (reference sequence). The CDR3 DNA is TGTGCCAGCAGCCTGCGGGGGGGCCCAATCGAGCAGTACTTC. Residues: CASSLRGGPIEQYF.

This rearrangement joins TRBV28 to TRBJ1-4, with 10 bases lining up with TRBD1. Germline lookup yields CDR1 MDHEN and CDR2 SYDVKM. With V trimmed by 5 bases and J by 10 bases, 19 bases remained unmatched. This CDR3 has 18 amino acids. The CDR3 here is CASSTDRQGAPDRGKLFF. The CDR3 region has the DNA TGTGCCAGCAGTACCGATCGACAGGGGGCACCTGACCGAGGAAAACTGTTTTTT. Using reference TRBV28 and TRBJ1-4 for the parts outside the CDR3, the full variable domain is DVKVTQSSRYLVKRTGEKVFLECVQDMDHENMFWYRQDPGLGLRLIYFSYDVKMKEKGDIPEGYSVSREKKERFSLILESASTNQTSMYLCASSTDRQGAPDRGKLFFGSGTQLSVL.

The chain joins TRBV18 to TRBJ1-1, with 7 bases identical to TRBD1. The germline CDR1 and CDR2 sequences are KGHSH and LQKENI. This CDR3 has 12 amino acids. Trimming removed 5 bases from V and 5 bases from J; junction bases left unmatched: 2. CDR3 amino acids: CASSRQGTEAFF. The CDR3 DNA sequence: TGTGCCAGCTCAAGACAGGGAACTGAAGCTTTCTTT.

The sample holds a few counts of this clone. This chain joins TRBV5-1 and TRBJ1-4; tentatively, D is TRBD1 (6 bases). Per germline, CDR1 SGHRS and CDR2 YFSETQ. V lost 4 bases and J lost 5, with 9 bases in between. This CDR3 contains 13 residues. CDR3: CASSPQGNEKLFF. DNA for the CDR3: TGCGCCAGCAGCCCACAGGGAAATGAAAAACTGTTTTTT.

The rearrangement uses TRBV5-6 and TRBJ2-5; 10 positions agree with TRBD1. Trimming at V came to 4 bases and at J to 4 bases, leaving 7 bases not matched to a gene. Germline CDR1 SGHDT, CDR2 YYEEEE. This CDR3 is built from 15 residues. The CDR3, as DNA: TGTGCCAGCAGCCGCGGGACAGGGGTACGAGAGACCCAGTACTTC. This translates into CASSRGTGVRETQYF.

The chain employs TRBV28 and TRBJ1-2, with D maybe TRBD1 (5 bases). Trimming pared 6 bases from V and 4 bases from J, leaving 15 bases between. Germline V gene data show CDR1 as MDHEN and CDR2 as SYDVKM. There are 14 residues in the CDR3. Here the CDR3 reads CASRRGGDGYGYTF. The DNA of the CDR3 is TGTGCCAGCAGGCGGGGGGGTGACGGCTATGGCTACACCTTC.

V is TRBV5-1 and J is TRBJ2-3; 10 bases are a match to TRBD2. The ends lost 4 bases at V and 1 base at J; junction bases unmatched: 3. The length of the CDR3 is 15 residues. Germline V lookup: CDR1 SGHRS, CDR2 YFSETQ. The CDR3 DNA is TGCGCCAGCAGCCGCACTAGCGGGGGCACAGATACGCAGTATTTT. Residues: CASSRTSGGTDTQYF.

This clone showed up just once. J is TRBJ1-2 and V is TRBV29-1; 7 bases are shared with TRBD1. Looked up from germline, CDR1 is SQVTM and CDR2 is ANQGSEA. V lost 7 bases and J lost 0; bases outside the gene matches: 5. CDR3 length equals 13 residues. In DNA form, the CDR3 reads TGCAGCGCAGTACAGGGGACTAACTATGGCTACACCTTC. This codes for CSAVQGTNYGYTF.

The chain combines TRBV5-1 with TRBJ1-1; D is possibly TRBD1 (5 bases). The germline V and J ends were trimmed by 2 bases and 1 base, with 18 bases remaining between them. This CDR3 is 17 amino acids long. Germline lookup yields CDR1 SGHRS and CDR2 YFSETQ. The CDR3 bases are TGCGCCAGCAGCTTACGGCCGCAGGGAAATTCGAACACTGAAGCTTTCTTT. Translating gives CASSLRPQGNSNTEAFF.

This clone has only one observation. V usage is TRBV5-6 and J usage is TRBJ2-6, with no clear D. This CDR3 region has 16 residues. The V and J ends lost 1 base and 0 bases respectively, with 8 bases between them. Germline V gene lookup returns CDR1 SGHDT and CDR2 YYEEEE. This CDR3 is CASSLFRFSGANVLTF. The CDR3 DNA sequence: TGTGCCAGCAGCTTGTTCAGATTCTCTGGGGCCAACGTCCTGACTTTC. Supplemented by reference TRBV5-6 and TRBJ2-6, the full variable domain reads DAGVTQSPTHLIKTRGQQVTLRCSPKSGHDTVSWYQQALGQGPQFIFQYYEEEERQRGNFPDRFSGHQFPNYSSELNVNALLLGDSALYLCASSLFRFSGANVLTFGAGSRLTVL.

The chain links TRBV6-2 or TRBV6-3 to TRBJ1-2; D gene unclear. The germline CDR1 and CDR2 sequences are MNHEY and SVGEGT. V lost 4 bases and J 2 bases, leaving 8 bases between the germline ends. The CDR3 runs 13 residues. The chain's CDR3 is CASSFTENYGYTF. In DNA form, the CDR3 reads TGTGCCAGCAGTTTTACAGAGAACTATGGCTACACCTTC.

The gene calls are TRBV29-1 and TRBJ1-2; 7 bases fit TRBD1. Germline trimming cut 3 bases from V and 4 bases from J; bases unmatched to any gene: 2. Germline CDR1 SQVTM, CDR2 ANQGSEA. The CDR3 totals 12 residues. The CDR3 coding sequence is TGCAGCGTTGAGCAGGGGGGCTATGGCTACACCTTC. Translation gives CSVEQGGYGYTF. The full variable domain, its missing parts supplied by reference TRBV29-1 and TRBJ1-2, is SAVISQKPSRDICQRGTSLTIQCQVDSQVTMMFWYRQQPGQSLTLIATANQGSEATYESGFVIDKFPISRPNLTFSTLTVSNMSPEDSSIYLCSVEQGGYGYTFGSGTRLTVV.